The present TCR beta chain was sequenced within a study of cytomegalovirus exposure and HLA in healthy donors. PCR primers comprised 60 Vbeta and 13 Jbeta primers. The data were produced by immunoSEQ multiplex PCR, yet TCRdb's version contains in-frame clones alone and is incomplete. Counted here are around 70,000 clones, 80% to 90% occurring once; the ten biggest clones make up 1.5% to 2.5%. J lost 4 bases, V lost 4 bases, and 1 base had no gene match. Germline V gene data show CDR1 as MNHEY and CDR2 as SMNVEV (reference sequence). The CDR3 totals 13 residues. This receptor was obtained from a woman aged 30 to 39 in good health and CMV-seronegative. V usage is TRBV27 and J usage is TRBJ2-7, with 10 bases identical to TRBD1. The material sequenced was PBMCs. This CDR3 is CASSSGQGYEQYF. The CDR3 DNA reads as TGTGCCAGCAGTTCGGGACAGGGGTACGAGCAGTACTTC.